The 10 T cell receptor beta chains given below trace back to one sample, sequenced in a study of blood T cell repertoires in COVID-19. The data were produced by immunoSEQ multiplex PCR, yet TCRdb's version contains in-frame clones alone and is incomplete. The sample contains around 280,000 clones, around 88% of which appear only once. Sequenced input: PBMCs or T cells enriched from blood (not recorded which). These receptor sequences come from a woman in her thirties or forties who had recovered from COVID-19.

J is TRBJ2-1 and V is TRBV7-2, with TRBD2 matching over 8 bases. The ends lost 5 bases at V and 5 bases at J; junction bases unmatched: 8. CDR3 size: 15 residues. Per the germline V gene, CDR1 is SGHTA and CDR2 is FQGNSA. CDR3 loop: CASSPVAGNNNEQFF. The CDR3 DNA reads as TGTGCCAGCAGCCCAGTAGCGGGAAATAACAATGAGCAGTTCTTC. Variable domain in full (rest from reference TRBV7-2 and TRBJ2-1): GAGVSQSPSNKVTEKGKDVELRCDPISGHTALYWYRQSLGQGLEFLIYFQGNSAPDKSGLPSDRFSAERTGGSVSTLTIQRTQQEDSAVYLCASSPVAGNNNEQFFGPGTRLTVL.

The chain is built from TRBV5-1 and TRBJ1-1; 11 bases are shared with TRBD1. Trimming at V came to 4 bases and at J to 4 bases, leaving 9 bases not matched to a gene. Germline assignment: CDR1 SGHRS and CDR2 YFSETQ. The CDR3 contains 16 residues. CDR3 nucleotide sequence: TGCGCCAGCAGCCACGGACAGGGGGCTATCGGCACTGAAGCTTTCTTT. Its protein is CASSHGQGAIGTEAFF.

The chain recombines TRBV2 with TRBJ1-5; 7 bases fit TRBD1. J was trimmed by 5 bases and V by 4 bases; bases with no gene match: 5. This CDR3 region has 14 residues. The V gene's germline CDR1 is SNHLY and CDR2 FYNNEI. This chain's CDR3 is CASSAFRGDQPQHF. CDR3 coding DNA: TGTGCCAGCAGTGCTTTCAGGGGGGATCAGCCCCAGCATTTT.

The chain employs TRBV7-2 and TRBJ2-7, with TRBD1 identical over 7 bases. The CDR3 runs to 13 residues. V lost 5 bases to trimming and J lost 2 bases; unmatched junction nucleotides: 3. Germline-derived CDR1 and CDR2 are SGHTA and FQGNSA. This CDR3 reads CASSLGTAYEQYF. As DNA, the CDR3 is TGTGCCAGCAGCCTCGGGACAGCCTACGAGCAGTACTTC.

This rearrangement joins TRBV16 to TRBJ2-5, with D perhaps matching TRBD1 (6 bases). The CDR3 is made up of 15 amino acids. Trimming took 3 bases from V and 7 from J, leaving 18 bases between them. Germline values: CDR1 KGHSY, CDR2 FQNENV. The CDR3 DNA reads TGTGCCAGCAGCCAGGGTTACAGGGACGATCGGACCCAGTACTTC. Residues: CASSQGYRDDRTQYF.

CDR3 sequence reads: CASSLPPTGELFF. In DNA form, the CDR3 reads TGTGCCAGCAGTCTCCCCCCGACCGGGGAGCTGTTTTTT. The rearrangement joins TRBV28 to TRBJ2-2; D gene unclear. Per germline, CDR1 MDHEN and CDR2 SYDVKM. The ends were cut back, 5 bases at V and 5 bases at J, with 9 bases in the middle. The CDR3 contains 13 residues.

The V gene is TRBV13, the J gene TRBJ1-6, with D possibly matching TRBD1 (5 bases). This CDR3 contains 15 residues. Germline CDR1 and CDR2: PRHDT and FYEKMQ (reference sequence). The V end was cut by 2 bases, the J end by 7 bases, with 12 bases between. CDR3: CASSLQGGGNSPLHF. The CDR3 DNA reads TGTGCCAGCAGCTTACAGGGCGGAGGGAATTCACCCCTCCACTTT. Using reference TRBV13 and TRBJ1-6 for the parts outside the CDR3, the full variable domain is AAGVIQSPRHLIKEKRETATLKCYPIPRHDTVYWYQQGPGQDPQFLISFYEKMQSDKGSIPDRFSAQQFSDYHSELNMSSLELGDSALYFCASSLQGGGNSPLHFGNGTRLTVT.

This clone appeared a single time. CDR3 sequence reads: CATAANRGTNTGELFF. The CDR3 nucleotides read TGTGCCACTGCCGCGAACAGGGGTACGAACACCGGGGAGCTGTTTTTT. The gene calls are TRBV24-1 and TRBJ2-2; 7 bases fit TRBD1. V shed 10 bases, J shed 0 bases, and the junction held 10 bases outside the gene matches. CDR1 is KGHDR and CDR2 is SFDVKD in the germline V gene. CDR3 size: 16 residues.

The CDR3 DNA is TGTGCCAGCGAGGGCAGGGGGAGTATGGGTGAGCAGTTCTTC. Translated: CASEGRGSMGEQFF. This rearrangement joins TRBV3-1 (or the pseudogene TRBV3-2) to TRBJ2-1, with TRBD1 identical over 7 bases. Unmatched junction bases numbered 13, after V lost 8 bases and J lost 9 bases. The CDR3 has 14 amino acids. The germline V gene encodes CDR1 LGHDT and CDR2 YNNKEL (reference sequence).

The chain joins TRBV27 to TRBJ1-5, with no clear D. The CDR3 consists of 15 residues. V lost 5 bases to trimming and J lost 0 bases, with 11 bases between them. In germline, CDR1 is MNHEY, CDR2 SMNVEV (reference sequence). The CDR3 nucleotides read TGTGCCAGCAGTCTGCGACATCCTAGCAATCAGCCCCAGCATTTT. Its translation is CASSLRHPSNQPQHF.